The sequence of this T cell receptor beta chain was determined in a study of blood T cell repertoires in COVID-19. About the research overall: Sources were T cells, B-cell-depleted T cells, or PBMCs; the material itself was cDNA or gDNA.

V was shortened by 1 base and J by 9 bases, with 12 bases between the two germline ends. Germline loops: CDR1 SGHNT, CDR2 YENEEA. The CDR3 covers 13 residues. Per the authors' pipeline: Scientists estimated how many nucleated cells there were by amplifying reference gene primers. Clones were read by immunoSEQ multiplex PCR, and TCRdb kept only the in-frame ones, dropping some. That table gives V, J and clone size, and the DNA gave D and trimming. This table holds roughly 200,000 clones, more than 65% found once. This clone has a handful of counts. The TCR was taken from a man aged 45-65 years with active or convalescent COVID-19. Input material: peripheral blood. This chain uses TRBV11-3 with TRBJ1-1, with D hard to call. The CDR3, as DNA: TGTGCCAGCAGCTTAGGCCCTCGAACAAAAGCTTTCTTT. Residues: CASSLGPRTKAFF.